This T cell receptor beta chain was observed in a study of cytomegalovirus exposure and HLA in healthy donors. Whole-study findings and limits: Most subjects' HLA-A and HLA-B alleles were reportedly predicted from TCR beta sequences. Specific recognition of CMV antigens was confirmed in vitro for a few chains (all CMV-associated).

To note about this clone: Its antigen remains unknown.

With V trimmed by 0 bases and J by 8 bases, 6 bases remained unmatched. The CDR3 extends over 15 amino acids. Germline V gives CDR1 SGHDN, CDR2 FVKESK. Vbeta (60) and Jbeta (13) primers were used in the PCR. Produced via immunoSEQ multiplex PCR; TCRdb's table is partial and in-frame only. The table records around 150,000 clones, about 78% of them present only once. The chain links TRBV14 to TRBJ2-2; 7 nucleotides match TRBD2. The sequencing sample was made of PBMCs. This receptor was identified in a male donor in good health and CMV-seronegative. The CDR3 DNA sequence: TGTGCCAGCAGCCAAGACCCAGCGGGAATAGGGGAGCTGTTTTTT. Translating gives CASSQDPAGIGELFF.